This TCR beta chain was recorded in a study of T cell responses to AZD1222 COVID-19 vaccine. Sequenced by immunoSEQ multiplex PCR; TCRdb stores in-frame clones only, minus some. The table has about 31,000 clones, approximately 88% seen once. V was clipped by 2 bases and J by 0 bases, with 14 bases between them. Germline V gives CDR1 LNHDA, CDR2 SQIVND (reference sequence). The CDR3 has 18 residues. Study-wide findings and caveats: Targets within unmutated variant regions were reportedly found for nearly half of spike-specific TCRs.

Concerning this clone itself: The antigen is not known.

The TCR sequence derives from an adult who received the AZD1222 COVID-19 vaccine. This chain joins TRBV19 and TRBJ2-6, with D tentatively TRBD1 or TRBD2 (5 bases each). The sample in question was peripheral blood, obtained 28 days after the second AZD1222 dose. The CDR3 sequence: CASSINGAPVSGANVLTF. The CDR3 DNA follows: TGTGCCAGTAGTATAAACGGGGCACCAGTCTCTGGGGCCAACGTCCTGACTTTC.